These T cell receptor beta chains were read from a single sample in a study of blood T cell repertoires in COVID-19. Sequencing used immunoSEQ multiplex PCR; TCRdb keeps in-frame clones, though not all of them. The sample has tens of thousands of clones; about 74% are singletons. The sequenced sample consisted of peripheral blood. The origin of the receptors is a human donor in a cohort sampled during active COVID-19. The CDR3 runs from the conserved cysteine through the conserved F or W. The D gene is left open where the match is weak. Not all rows give a size; the values are once, few, many and, for expanded clones, a class.

CDR3nt: TGTGCCAGTAGTATCGGACAGCTAGATGAAAAACTGTTTTTT
CDR3aa: CASSIGQLDEKLFF
v_gene: TRBV19
d_gene: NA
abundance: NA
j_gene: TRBJ1-4

CDR3nt: TGTGCCAGCAGCTCAGGGACAGGGGGCCGTTCACCCCTCCACTTT
CDR3aa: CASSSGTGGRSPLHF
v_gene: TRBV2
d_gene: TRBD1
abundance: NA
j_gene: TRBJ1-6

CDR3nt: TGCGCCAGCAGCACCAGGGGGACCAGCACAGATACGCAGTATTTT
CDR3aa: CASSTRGTSTDTQYF
v_gene: TRBV5-1
d_gene: TRBD1
abundance: NA
j_gene: TRBJ2-3

CDR3nt: TGTGCCAGTAGTATATTACCCGGGGAAGGTGAGCAGTTCTTC
CDR3aa: CASSILPGEGEQFF
v_gene: TRBV19
d_gene: NA
abundance: NA
j_gene: TRBJ2-1

CDR3nt: TGCAGCGTATCGACAGGGACGGACTCTAACTATGGCTACACCTTC
CDR3aa: CSVSTGTDSNYGYTF
v_gene: TRBV29-1
d_gene: TRBD1
abundance: NA
j_gene: TRBJ1-2

CDR3nt: TGTGCCAGCTCACCACGGGTCGACAGGACCGGGGAGCTGTTTTTT
CDR3aa: CASSPRVDRTGELFF
v_gene: TRBV18
d_gene: NA
abundance: NA
j_gene: TRBJ2-2

CDR3nt: TGTGCCAGCAGCCCGTCTCCTTACGGGGAGCTGTTTTTT
CDR3aa: CASSPSPYGELFF
v_gene: TRBV6-5
d_gene: NA
abundance: NA
j_gene: TRBJ2-2

CDR3nt: TGTGCCAGCGGGTCGTACAGGGACCCTGGGGCCAACGTCCTGACTTTC
CDR3aa: CASGSYRDPGANVLTF
v_gene: TRBV5-6
d_gene: NA
abundance: NA
j_gene: TRBJ2-6

CDR3nt: TGTGCCAGCAGTTTATCGGCCAGGAATCAGCCCCAGCATTTT
CDR3aa: CASSLSARNQPQHF
v_gene: TRBV27
d_gene: NA
abundance: NA
j_gene: TRBJ1-5

CDR3nt: TGTGCCAGCAGCTCCCCCCTAGGGACAGACTCCGGTACGCAGTATTTT
CDR3aa: CASSSPLGTDSGTQYF
v_gene: TRBV11-3
d_gene: TRBD1
abundance: NA
j_gene: TRBJ2-3

CDR3nt: TGCGCCAGCAGCCAAGACGTACTGGGGGCTTACTCCTACAATGAGCAGTTCTTC
CDR3aa: CASSQDVLGAYSYNEQFF
v_gene: TRBV4-1
d_gene: NA
abundance: NA
j_gene: TRBJ2-1

CDR3nt: TGTGCCAGCAATCAACAGGGAAATCAGCCCCAGCATTTT
CDR3aa: CASNQQGNQPQHF
v_gene: TRBV6-6
d_gene: NA
abundance: NA
j_gene: TRBJ1-5

CDR3nt: TGTGCCAGCAGCTTGGGACAACGTTCACCCCTCCACTTT
CDR3aa: CASSLGQRSPLHF
v_gene: TRBV5-8
d_gene: NA
abundance: NA
j_gene: TRBJ1-6

CDR3nt: TGTGCCAGCAGTGCCATGGCGGGGGAGCAGTTCTTC
CDR3aa: CASSAMAGEQFF
v_gene: TRBV12-3/TRBV12-4
d_gene: NA
abundance: NA
j_gene: TRBJ2-1

CDR3nt: TGTGCCAGCAGCTTAGGCCAGAGGGGACTAGCGGGTGCAGAGACCCAGTACTTC
CDR3aa: CASSLGQRGLAGAETQYF
v_gene: TRBV13
d_gene: TRBD2
abundance: once
j_gene: TRBJ2-5

CDR3nt: TGTGCCAGTAGTTGGGACAGCTCCTACGAGCAGTACTTC
CDR3aa: CASSWDSSYEQYF
v_gene: TRBV19
d_gene: TRBD1
abundance: NA
j_gene: TRBJ2-7

CDR3nt: TGTGCCAGTTATACGGGGGAATATGGCTACACCTTC
CDR3aa: CASYTGEYGYTF
v_gene: TRBV28
d_gene: NA
abundance: few
j_gene: TRBJ1-2

CDR3nt: TGTGCCAGCAGTCTTCCGGGTAGCAATCAGCCCCAGCATTTT
CDR3aa: CASSLPGSNQPQHF
v_gene: TRBV28
d_gene: NA
abundance: NA
j_gene: TRBJ1-5

CDR3nt: TGCGCCAGCAGCCCGGGGACAGCAAGAGAGACCCAGTACTTC
CDR3aa: CASSPGTARETQYF
v_gene: TRBV5-1
d_gene: TRBD1
abundance: NA
j_gene: TRBJ2-5

CDR3nt: TGCAGTGCTAGTAGGGGATCCGACTTTAATCAGCCCCAGCATTTT
CDR3aa: CSASRGSDFNQPQHF
v_gene: TRBV20-1
d_gene: NA
abundance: NA
j_gene: TRBJ1-5

CDR3nt: TGTGCCAGCAGCCCAGGCACGGCTCGGGGGCTGTTTTTT
CDR3aa: CASSPGTARGLFF
v_gene: TRBV7-9
d_gene: NA
abundance: NA
j_gene: TRBJ1-4

CDR3nt: TGTGCCAGTAGTCCGAAGACAGGGTCTGGGGCCAACGTCCTGACTTTC
CDR3aa: CASSPKTGSGANVLTF
v_gene: TRBV19
d_gene: TRBD1
abundance: NA
j_gene: TRBJ2-6

CDR3nt: TGCGCCAGCAGCTTGCGGGGTTTTTCGGGCAGACCCTACAATGAGCAGTTCTTC
CDR3aa: CASSLRGFSGRPYNEQFF
v_gene: TRBV5-1
d_gene: NA
abundance: NA
j_gene: TRBJ2-1

CDR3nt: TGCGCCAGCAGCCGGACTAGCGGGAGGGCAGATACGCAGTATTTT
CDR3aa: CASSRTSGRADTQYF
v_gene: TRBV5-1
d_gene: TRBD2
abundance: many
j_gene: TRBJ2-3

CDR3nt: TGTGCCAGCAGCGCTCACACAGGGGTAGATGGCTACACCTTC
CDR3aa: CASSAHTGVDGYTF
v_gene: TRBV9
d_gene: TRBD1
abundance: few
j_gene: TRBJ1-2

CDR3nt: TGTGCCAGCTCACCAGGGACAGGGGTCAATTCACCCCTCCACTTT
CDR3aa: CASSPGTGVNSPLHF
v_gene: TRBV18
d_gene: TRBD1
abundance: NA
j_gene: TRBJ1-6

CDR3nt: TGTGCCAGCAGCCAAGTGCAAGCAGGTGAGCAGTTCTTC
CDR3aa: CASSQVQAGEQFF
v_gene: TRBV3-1/TRBV3-2
d_gene: NA
abundance: NA
j_gene: TRBJ2-1

CDR3nt: TGCGCCAGCAGCCAACGCGGGGAAAGCACAGATACGCAGTATTTT
CDR3aa: CASSQRGESTDTQYF
v_gene: TRBV5-1
d_gene: NA
abundance: NA
j_gene: TRBJ2-3

CDR3nt: TGTGCCAGCAGCTTGGATGGGGGGAGCTCTGGAAACACCATATATTTT
CDR3aa: CASSLDGGSSGNTIYF
v_gene: TRBV5-4
d_gene: NA
abundance: NA
j_gene: TRBJ1-3

CDR3nt: TGTGCCAGCACCGAAGACAGGGGGTCTTCACCCCTCCACTTT
CDR3aa: CASTEDRGSSPLHF
v_gene: TRBV5-5
d_gene: TRBD1
abundance: NA
j_gene: TRBJ1-6

CDR3nt: TGTGCCAGCAGTTTTTCAATAGGGGTCAGCAATCAGCCCCAGCATTTT
CDR3aa: CASSFSIGVSNQPQHF
v_gene: TRBV28
d_gene: NA
abundance: few
j_gene: TRBJ1-5

CDR3nt: TGTGCCACCAGCAGAGACCCGGACAGGCCATACGAGCAGTACTTC
CDR3aa: CATSRDPDRPYEQYF
v_gene: TRBV15
d_gene: TRBD1
abundance: NA
j_gene: TRBJ2-7

CDR3nt: TGCGCCAGCAGCTTCGGACAGGGGCGAAATGAGCAGTTCTTC
CDR3aa: CASSFGQGRNEQFF
v_gene: TRBV5-1
d_gene: TRBD1
abundance: few
j_gene: TRBJ2-1

CDR3nt: TGTGCCAGTACTCCGGGACAGAGTAATTCACCCCTCCACTTT
CDR3aa: CASTPGQSNSPLHF
v_gene: TRBV19
d_gene: TRBD1
abundance: NA
j_gene: TRBJ1-6

CDR3nt: TGTGCCAGCAGCCCGACAGGGGGCCTTGGCACCGGGGAGCTGTTTTTT
CDR3aa: CASSPTGGLGTGELFF
v_gene: TRBV7-2
d_gene: TRBD1
abundance: NA
j_gene: TRBJ2-2

CDR3nt: TGCGCCAGCAGCTTGTCGTCCTCAGGAACTGAAGCTTTCTTT
CDR3aa: CASSLSSSGTEAFF
v_gene: TRBV5-1
d_gene: NA
abundance: once
j_gene: TRBJ1-1

CDR3nt: TGTGCCAGCAGCTTAAGACAGGGAATACTCCAAGAGACCCAGTACTTC
CDR3aa: CASSLRQGILQETQYF
v_gene: TRBV5-4
d_gene: TRBD1
abundance: NA
j_gene: TRBJ2-5

CDR3nt: TGCGCCAGCAGCCAACCCGGTGGTCTAGCGGGAGTGTCTCGGGAGACCCAGTACTTC
CDR3aa: CASSQPGGLAGVSRETQYF
v_gene: TRBV4-1
d_gene: TRBD2
abundance: NA
j_gene: TRBJ2-5